This is a list of T cell receptor beta chains from one sample in a study of Ad26.COV2.S vaccination and SARS-CoV-2 variants. Assay used: immunoSEQ multiplex PCR; TCRdb lists only in-frame clones, some missing. The sample records over 350,000 clones, roughly nine tenths being singletons. The sequencing used peripheral blood, collected in a trial of Ad26.COV2.S vaccine versus placebo. The receptors shown here come from a person aged 18-60 years who received the Ad26.COV2.S COVID-19 vaccine or a placebo. CDR3s include the opening cysteine and the closing phenylalanine or tryptophan. Fields, in order: V gene, D gene, clone size, J gene, CDR3 length, CDR3 DNA, CDR3 protein. A D gene is named only where the DNA matches it firmly. The size field is filled for only some rows; it gives once, few, many or a size class.

>TRBV9|TRBD2|NA|TRBJ2-1|18
TGTGCCAGCAGCGTAGTTAGCGGGGGTTCTAGCTCCTACAATGAGCAGTTCTTC
CASSVVSGGSSSYNEQFF
>TRBV9|TRBD1|NA|TRBJ2-1|12
TGTGCCAGCAGCGTAACAGGGGATGAGCAGTTCTTC
CASSVTGDEQFF
>TRBV5-5|TRBD1|NA|TRBJ1-4|14
TGTGCCAGCAGCTTAACAGGGGGGAATGAAAAACTGTTTTTT
CASSLTGGNEKLFF
>TRBV6-5|TRBD1|NA|TRBJ1-1|14
TGTGCCAGCAGCCAACAGGGGGGAGACACTGAAGCTTTCTTT
CASSQQGGDTEAFF
>TRBV3-1/TRBV3-2|TRBD2|NA|TRBJ2-7|18
TGTGCCAGCAGCCGAGGGACTAGCGGGGGGGTGACGTCCTACGAGCAGTACTTC
CASSRGTSGGVTSYEQYF
>TRBV6-6|NA|NA|TRBJ1-5|14
TGTGCCAGCAGTTACTCGTTAGCAATTCAGCCCCAGCATTTT
CASSYSLAIQPQHF
>TRBV3-1/TRBV3-2|NA|NA|TRBJ1-1|13
TGTGCCAGCAGCCAATTGCTTAACACTGAAGCTTTCTTT
CASSQLLNTEAFF
>TRBV14|NA|NA|TRBJ1-2|15
TGTGCCAGCAGTGAGCTTCCAACTCCCCGCTATGGCTACACCTTC
CASSELPTPRYGYTF
>TRBV3-1/TRBV3-2|NA|NA|TRBJ2-1|13
TGTGCCAGCAGCCGGGCGGGGTACAATGAGCAGTTCTTC
CASSRAGYNEQFF
>TRBV10-2|TRBD1|NA|TRBJ2-2|16
TGCGCCAGCAGGGTGGGACAGGGACGGAAGGCCGGGGAGCTGTTTTTT
CASRVGQGRKAGELFF
>TRBV5-6|TRBD1|NA|TRBJ1-1|15
TGTGCCAGCAGCCGGGGACTTGACAGGGGCAATGAAGCTTTCTTT
CASSRGLDRGNEAFF
>TRBV2|TRBD2|NA|TRBJ2-3|14
TGTGCCAGCAGGATAGCGGGGGGGCCAGATACGCAGTATTTT
CASRIAGGPDTQYF
>TRBV15|NA|NA|TRBJ1-5|16
TGTGCCACCAGCAGACCCAAGGGGGGCAGTAATCAGCCCCAGCATTTT
CATSRPKGGSNQPQHF
>TRBV6-5|NA|NA|TRBJ2-5|15
TGTGCTAGCAGGTTTAGCTCAGGATTCCAAGAGACCCAGTACTTC
CASRFSSGFQETQYF
>TRBV2|NA|NA|TRBJ1-2|14
TGTGCCAGCAGAATGGCCGGGACGCCATATGGCTACACCTTC
CASRMAGTPYGYTF
>TRBV7-9|NA|NA|TRBJ1-4|17
TGTGCCAGCAGCTTAATGGAGGCCCGGAGGGTGGGTGAAAAACTGTTTTTT
CASSLMEARRVGEKLFF
>TRBV5-6|NA|NA|TRBJ1-2|16
TGTGCCAGCAGCCTGCGCTCCCCGGGGGGTTACTATGGCTACACCTTC
CASSLRSPGGYYGYTF
>TRBV27|NA|NA|TRBJ2-3|15
TGTGCCAGCAGTCCTGGGACCCGTTTCACAGATACGCAGTATTTT
CASSPGTRFTDTQYF
>TRBV6-5|NA|once|TRBJ1-3|15
TGTGCCAGCAGTTACTCGTCGGCCTCTGGAAACACCATATATTTT
CASSYSSASGNTIYF
>TRBV5-8|NA|NA|TRBJ1-3|16
TGTGCCAGCAGCCCGGATGGGGGGGGCGAAGGAAACACCATATATTTT
CASSPDGGGEGNTIYF
>TRBV10-3|TRBD1|NA|TRBJ1-2|16
TGTGCCATCAGAGAAACCGGGGACAGGGGGCTTGTTGGCTACACCTTC
CAIRETGDRGLVGYTF
>TRBV9|NA|NA|TRBJ2-3|14
TGTGCCAGCAGCGCAGAGACTAGGCCGGATACGCAGTATTTT
CASSAETRPDTQYF
>TRBV4-1|NA|once|TRBJ2-2|14
TGCGCCAGCAGCCAAAGCGAGATTACCGGGGAGCTGTTTTTT
CASSQSEITGELFF
>TRBV4-3|TRBD1|NA|TRBJ2-7|15
TGCGCCAGCAGCCAAGTACATCAGGGGGCCTACGAGCAGTACTTC
CASSQVHQGAYEQYF
>TRBV5-4|NA|NA|TRBJ2-7|12
TGTGCCAGCAGCTTGGCTGGGGCCGAGCAGTACTTC
CASSLAGAEQYF
>TRBV5-4|NA|NA|TRBJ2-3|13
TGTGCCAGCAGCTTGCAAGGCACAGATACGCAGTATTTT
CASSLQGTDTQYF
>TRBV7-9|NA|NA|TRBJ1-1|15
TGTGCCAGCAGCTTAGATGGGACACTGAACACTGAAGCTTTCTTT
CASSLDGTLNTEAFF
>TRBV18|NA|NA|TRBJ2-5|15
TGTGCCAGCTCACCATTAGACAGCCCGGGGGAGACCCAGTACTTC
CASSPLDSPGETQYF
>TRBV2|NA|NA|TRBJ2-1|17
TGTGCCAGCAGTGAAGGGGTAGGGGGAGAAACCTACAATGAGCAGTTCTTC
CASSEGVGGETYNEQFF
>TRBV6-2/TRBV6-3|NA|NA|TRBJ1-5|15
TGTGCCAGCAGTTACAACGGGTTTAGCAATCAGCCCCAGCATTTT
CASSYNGFSNQPQHF
>TRBV30|TRBD1|few|TRBJ2-7|14
TGTGCCTGGAATTGGGGGACAGGGACCTACGAGCAGTACTTC
CAWNWGTGTYEQYF
>TRBV6-5|NA|few|TRBJ2-7|14
TGTGCCAGCAGACCACGGGGGCGCGCCATCGAGCAGTACTTC
CASRPRGRAIEQYF
>TRBV7-9|TRBD2|NA|TRBJ2-3|17
TGTGCCAGCAGCCACCGTCGACTAGCGGGAAGCACAGATACGCAGTATTTT
CASSHRRLAGSTDTQYF
>TRBV5-1|NA|NA|TRBJ2-2|13
TGCGCCAGCAGCTTGGGGAACACCGGGGAGCTGTTTTTT
CASSLGNTGELFF
>TRBV9|NA|NA|TRBJ1-2|15
TGTGCCAGCAGCCCCGGGGGGGCAGGGACCTATGGCTACACCTTC
CASSPGGAGTYGYTF
>TRBV6-2/TRBV6-3|TRBD1|NA|TRBJ2-5|15
TGTGCCAGCAGTAGAACCACAGGGGGCTCGGAGACCCAGTACTTC
CASSRTTGGSETQYF
>TRBV6-4|NA|NA|TRBJ1-2|8
TGTGCCAGCAGTGGCTACACCTTC
CASSGYTF
>TRBV2|NA|few|TRBJ1-4|15
TGTGCCAGCAGTGTCAACCAGGGAACAGGGGAAAAACTGTTTTTT
CASSVNQGTGEKLFF
>TRBV4-1|NA|few|TRBJ2-4|16
TGCGCCAGCAGCCAAAACGGGCCCGGTGGCAAAAACATTCAGTACTTC
CASSQNGPGGKNIQYF
>TRBV6-5|TRBD1|NA|TRBJ2-7|14
TGTGCCAGCAGTAGACAGGGACGTGGCTACGAGCAGTACTTC
CASSRQGRGYEQYF
>TRBV6-5|TRBD1|NA|TRBJ2-2|14
TGTGCCAGCAGCCTGACAGGGAATCCCGGGGAGCTGTTTTTT
CASSLTGNPGELFF
>TRBV7-9|TRBD1|NA|TRBJ1-6|19
TGTGCCAGCAGCCCACTTTTCTTAGGCAGGGGGACCTATAATTCACCCCTCCACTTT
CASSPLFLGRGTYNSPLHF
>TRBV19|NA|NA|TRBJ2-1|16
TGTGCCAGTAGTATAGGGAGCGGGCCCACCTACAATGAGCAGTTCTTC
CASSIGSGPTYNEQFF
>TRBV5-5|TRBD1|once|TRBJ1-5|17
TGTGCCAGCAGCGCGTTTTACGACAGGGGAAGCAATCAGCCCCAGCATTTT
CASSAFYDRGSNQPQHF
>TRBV27|NA|NA|TRBJ2-2|16
TGTGCCAGCAGCCTTAGACCGCGTTCGAACACCGGGGAGCTGTTTTTT
CASSLRPRSNTGELFF
>TRBV10-2|NA|once|TRBJ2-7|11
TGCGCCAGCCAAGGTGGTTACGAGCAGTACTTC
CASQGGYEQYF
>TRBV7-2|TRBD2|few|TRBJ2-2|18
TGTGCCAGCAGCTTACCTCTTTTCGGGGGGACGAACACCGGGGAGCTGTTTTTT
CASSLPLFGGTNTGELFF
>TRBV5-1|NA|NA|TRBJ2-1|13
TGCGCCAGCAGCTTGAGCGCGGGGGCTGAGCAGTTCTTC
CASSLSAGAEQFF
>TRBV4-2|TRBD2|NA|TRBJ2-1|18
TGTGCCAGCAGCCAAGACCCGCCGGCTAGCGGAGATTACAATGAGCAGTTCTTC
CASSQDPPASGDYNEQFF
>TRBV11-2|NA|NA|TRBJ1-1|12
TGTGCCAGCAGCCCCCCTTACACTGAAGCTTTCTTT
CASSPPYTEAFF
>TRBV18|TRBD2|NA|TRBJ2-3|16
TGTGCCAGCTCACCTCCCGGGGGTAGCGGGGCCGATACGCAGTATTTT
CASSPPGGSGADTQYF
>TRBV4-1|TRBD1|once|TRBJ2-7|14
TGCGCCAGCAGCCCCGGGACAGGGTTCTACGAGCAGTACTTC
CASSPGTGFYEQYF
>TRBV7-9|NA|NA|TRBJ1-2|14
TGTGCCAGCAGCTTCGGAGGGGGGCGCTTCGGCTACACCTTC
CASSFGGGRFGYTF
>TRBV2|NA|few|TRBJ1-2|16
TGTGCCAGCAGTGAGGTTGGGCAGGGCACTTTTTATGGCTACACCTTC
CASSEVGQGTFYGYTF
>TRBV9|TRBD2|few|TRBJ2-5|16
TGTGCCAGCAGCCCCAGGAGCGGGGGGGGCGGGGAGACCCAGTACTTC
CASSPRSGGGGETQYF
>TRBV5-6|NA|NA|TRBJ2-2|15
TGTGCCAGCAGCTTGGGCGCCGGGGGACACCGGGAGCTGTTTTTT
CASSLGAGGHRELFF
>TRBV28|NA|NA|TRBJ2-3|17
TGTGCCAGCACCCGGGGGAGACTTCTGAGGGGCACAGATACGCAGTATTTT
CASTRGRLLRGTDTQYF